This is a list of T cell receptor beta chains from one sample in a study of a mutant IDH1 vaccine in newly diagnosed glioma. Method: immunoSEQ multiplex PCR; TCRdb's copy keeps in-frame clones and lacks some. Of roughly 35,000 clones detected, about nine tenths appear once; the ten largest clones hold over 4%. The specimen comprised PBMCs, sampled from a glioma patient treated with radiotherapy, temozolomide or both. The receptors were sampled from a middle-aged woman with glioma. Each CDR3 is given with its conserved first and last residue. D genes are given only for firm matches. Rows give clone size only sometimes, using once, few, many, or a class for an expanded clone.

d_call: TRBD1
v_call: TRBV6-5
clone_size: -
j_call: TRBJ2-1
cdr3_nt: TGTGCCAGCAGTTACTCGCAGGGGGCCCGTAGGGTAGAGCAGTTCTTC
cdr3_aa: CASSYSQGARRVEQFF

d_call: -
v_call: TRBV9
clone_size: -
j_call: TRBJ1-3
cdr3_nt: TGTGCCAGCAGCTATGAGGGGTTCGGAAACACCATATATTTT
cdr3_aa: CASSYEGFGNTIYF

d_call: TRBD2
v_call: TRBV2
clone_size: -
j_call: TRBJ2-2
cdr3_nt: TGTGCCAGCAGGGAGCTAGCGGGGGGGAACACCGGGGAGCTGTTTTTT
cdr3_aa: CASRELAGGNTGELFF

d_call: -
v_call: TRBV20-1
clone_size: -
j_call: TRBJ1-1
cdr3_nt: TGCAGTGCTAGAGGTGAAGCTTTCTTT
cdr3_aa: CSARGEAFF

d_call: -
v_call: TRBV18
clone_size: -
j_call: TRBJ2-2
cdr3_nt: TGTGCCAGCTCCACGAGCTGGGGGGATGGAACCGGGGAGCTGTTTTTT
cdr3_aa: CASSTSWGDGTGELFF

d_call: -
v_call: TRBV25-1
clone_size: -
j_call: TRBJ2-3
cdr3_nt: TGTGCCAGCAGTCAAATCGGGAAACCCTACACAGATACGCAGTATTTT
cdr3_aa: CASSQIGKPYTDTQYF

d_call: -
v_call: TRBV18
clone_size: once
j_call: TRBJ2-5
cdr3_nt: TGTGCCAGCTCACCTTGGACCAGACAAGAGACCCAGTACTTC
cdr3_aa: CASSPWTRQETQYF

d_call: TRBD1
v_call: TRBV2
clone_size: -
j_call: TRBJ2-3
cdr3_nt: TGTGCCAGCAGTGACGGGACAGGGGTAGGAAAGGGGCCCACAGATACGCAGTATTTT
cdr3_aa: CASSDGTGVGKGPTDTQYF

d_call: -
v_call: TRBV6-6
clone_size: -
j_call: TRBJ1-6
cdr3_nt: TGTGCCAGCAGTCGACAGAATAATTCACCCCTCCACTTT
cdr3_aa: CASSRQNNSPLHF

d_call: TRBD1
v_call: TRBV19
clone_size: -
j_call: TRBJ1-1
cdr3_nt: TGTGCCAGTAGTATTGGACAGGGTGAAGCTTTCTTT
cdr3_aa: CASSIGQGEAFF

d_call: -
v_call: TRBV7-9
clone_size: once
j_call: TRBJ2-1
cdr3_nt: TGTGCCAGCAGCTTAGTGAGAGGCAGTAGGAATGAGCAGTTCTTC
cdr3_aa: CASSLVRGSRNEQFF

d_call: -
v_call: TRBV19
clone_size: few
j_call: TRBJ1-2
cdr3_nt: TGTGCCAGTAGTCTCTGGACGGGCCAGGTGGGAGGCTACACCTTC
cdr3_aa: CASSLWTGQVGGYTF

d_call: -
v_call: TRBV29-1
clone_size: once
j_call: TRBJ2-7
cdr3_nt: TGCAGCGTTGTCCCTCACATGACAGGCGGTGGCGAGCAGTACTTC
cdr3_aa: CSVVPHMTGGGEQYF